Described below is a single T cell receptor beta chain sequence and its context. The source of the sample is a study of blood T cell repertoires in COVID-19. For the study at large: The United States, Italy and Spain provided the acute and convalescent COVID-19 samples. T cells, B-cell-depleted T cells, or PBMCs provided the cDNA or gDNA that served as material.

Per the authors' pipeline: Amplification of reference gene primers was used by the study to estimate nucleated cell counts. The method was immunoSEQ multiplex PCR; TCRdb's version includes in-frame clones alone and lacks a portion of them. Clonal size and the V and J genes are those of that table, whereas D and trimming came from the DNA. The sample shows a few hundred thousand clones, roughly 90% of them seen only once. Input material: peripheral blood. The sequence came from a man in his forties with acute or convalescent COVID-19.

The CDR3 coding sequence is TGTGCCAGCAGTTTATTTAGCGGGAGAAACTACGAGCAGTACTTC. Protein: CASSLFSGRNYEQYF. The chain couples TRBV27 to TRBJ2-7; 9 bases are a match to TRBD2. Trimming removed 1 base from V and 3 bases from J; junction bases left unmatched: 4. The CDR3 runs 15 residues. The germline CDR1 and CDR2 sequences are MNHEY and SMNVEV (reference sequence).